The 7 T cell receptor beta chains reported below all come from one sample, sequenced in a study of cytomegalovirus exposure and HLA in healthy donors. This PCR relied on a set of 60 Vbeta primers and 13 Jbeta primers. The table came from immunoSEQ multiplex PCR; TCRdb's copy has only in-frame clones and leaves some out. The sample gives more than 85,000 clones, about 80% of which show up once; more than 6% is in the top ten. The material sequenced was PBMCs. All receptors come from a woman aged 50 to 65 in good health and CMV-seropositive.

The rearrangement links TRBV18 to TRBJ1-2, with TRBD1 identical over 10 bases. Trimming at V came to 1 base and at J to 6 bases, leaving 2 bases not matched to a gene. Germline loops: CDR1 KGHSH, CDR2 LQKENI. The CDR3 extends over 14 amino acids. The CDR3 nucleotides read TGTGCCAGCTCACCACTCGGGACAGGGGATGGCTACACCTTC. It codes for CASSPLGTGDGYTF.

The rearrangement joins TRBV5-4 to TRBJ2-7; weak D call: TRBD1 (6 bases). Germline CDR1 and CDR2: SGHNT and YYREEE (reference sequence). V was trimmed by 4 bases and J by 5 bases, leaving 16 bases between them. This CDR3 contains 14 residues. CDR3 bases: TGTGCCAGCAGCCGAAGGACAGCGTCGGACGAGCAGTACTTC. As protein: CASSRRTASDEQYF.

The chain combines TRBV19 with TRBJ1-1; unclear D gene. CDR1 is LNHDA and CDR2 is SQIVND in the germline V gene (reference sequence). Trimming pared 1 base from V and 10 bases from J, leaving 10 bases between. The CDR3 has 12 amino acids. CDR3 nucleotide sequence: TGTGCCAGTAGTATAGCACCAGGTCGAGCTTTCTTT. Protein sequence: CASSIAPGRAFF.

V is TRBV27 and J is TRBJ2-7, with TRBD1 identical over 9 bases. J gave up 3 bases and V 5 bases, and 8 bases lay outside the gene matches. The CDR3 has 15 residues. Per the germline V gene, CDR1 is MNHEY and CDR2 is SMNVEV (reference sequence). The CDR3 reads CASSPPEGQGYEQYF. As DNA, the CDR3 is TGTGCCAGCAGTCCCCCCGAGGGACAGGGCTACGAGCAGTACTTC.

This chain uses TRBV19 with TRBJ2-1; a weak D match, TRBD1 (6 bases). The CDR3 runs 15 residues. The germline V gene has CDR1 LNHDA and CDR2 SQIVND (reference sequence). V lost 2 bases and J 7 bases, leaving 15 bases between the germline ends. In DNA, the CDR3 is TGTGCCAGTAGTATATGGTCAGGGGAAGGTAATGAGCAGTTCTTC. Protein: CASSIWSGEGNEQFF.

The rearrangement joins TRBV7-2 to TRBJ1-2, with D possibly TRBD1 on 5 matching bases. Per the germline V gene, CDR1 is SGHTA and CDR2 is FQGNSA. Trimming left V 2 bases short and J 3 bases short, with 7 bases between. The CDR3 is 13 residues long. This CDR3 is CASSLQGYYGYTF. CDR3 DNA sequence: TGTGCCAGCAGCTTACAGGGTTACTATGGCTACACCTTC.

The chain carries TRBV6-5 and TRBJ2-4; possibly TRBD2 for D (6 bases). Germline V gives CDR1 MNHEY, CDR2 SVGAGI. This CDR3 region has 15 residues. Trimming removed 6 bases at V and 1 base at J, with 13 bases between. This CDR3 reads CASRGGSLAKNIQYF. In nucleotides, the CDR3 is TGTGCCAGCAGGGGAGGTAGTCTGGCCAAAAACATTCAGTACTTC.